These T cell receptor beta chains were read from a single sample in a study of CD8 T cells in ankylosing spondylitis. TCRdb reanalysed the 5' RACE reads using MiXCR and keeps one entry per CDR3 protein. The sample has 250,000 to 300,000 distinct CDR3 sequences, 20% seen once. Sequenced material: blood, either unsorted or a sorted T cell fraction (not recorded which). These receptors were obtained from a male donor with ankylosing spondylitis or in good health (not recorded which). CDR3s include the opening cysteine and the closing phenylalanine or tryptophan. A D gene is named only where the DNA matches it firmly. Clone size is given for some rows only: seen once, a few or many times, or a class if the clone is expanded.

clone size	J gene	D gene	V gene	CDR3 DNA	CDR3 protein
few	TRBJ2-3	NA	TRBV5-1	TGCGCCAGCAGCCGAGGGCAGGCAGATACGCAGTATTTT	CASSRGQADTQYF
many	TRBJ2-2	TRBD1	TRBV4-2	TGTGCCAGCAGCCAAACAGGGGGCGCGAACACCGGGGAGCTGTTTTTT	CASSQTGGANTGELFF
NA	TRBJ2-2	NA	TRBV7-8	TGTGCCAGCAGCTTAGTCGGGGGTGAGAACACCGGGGAGCTGTTTTTT	CASSLVGGENTGELFF
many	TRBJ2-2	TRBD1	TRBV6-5	TGCGCCAGCAGCTACGGACAGGGGATCACCGGGGAGCTGTTTTTT	CASSYGQGITGELFF
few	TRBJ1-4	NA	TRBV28	TGTGCCAGCAGTTTCGGCGGGGGGGACGAAAAACTGTTTTTT	CASSFGGGDEKLFF
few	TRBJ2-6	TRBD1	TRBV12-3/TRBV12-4	TGTGCCAGCAGTTTCCCGGACAGGGACTCTGGGGCCAACGTCCTGACTTTC	CASSFPDRDSGANVLTF
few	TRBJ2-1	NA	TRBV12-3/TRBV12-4	TGTGCCAGCAGTTTTTCCAGGGGTGTTAACAATGAGCAGTTCTTC	CASSFSRGVNNEQFF
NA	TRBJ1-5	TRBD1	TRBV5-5	TGTGCCAGCAGCTTGTTTATCCGGGACAGGGTCGTTGACCAGCCCCAGCATTTT	CASSLFIRDRVVDQPQHF
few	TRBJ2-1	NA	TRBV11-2	TGTGCCAGCAGCTCTGACTTCTCAGTACCCTACAATGAGCAGTTCTTC	CASSSDFSVPYNEQFF
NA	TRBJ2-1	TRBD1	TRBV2	TGTGCCACCAGGACAGGGGTTGGGGATGAGCAGTTCTTC	CATRTGVGDEQFF
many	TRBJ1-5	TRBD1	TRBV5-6	TGTGCCAGCAGCAGGGGGCTAAGTCAGCCCCAGCATTTT	CASSRGLSQPQHF
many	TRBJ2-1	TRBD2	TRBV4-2	TGTGCCAGCAGCCAAGAGGGGAGGGCGTACAATGAGCAGTTCTTC	CASSQEGRAYNEQFF
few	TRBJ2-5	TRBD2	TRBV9	TGTGCCAGCAGCGTAGATAGCGGGGGGCCGGAAGAGACCCAGTACTTC	CASSVDSGGPEETQYF
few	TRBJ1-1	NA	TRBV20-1	TGCAGTGCTAGAGACCCGAGAGGGCTGAACACTGAAGCTTTCTTT	CSARDPRGLNTEAFF
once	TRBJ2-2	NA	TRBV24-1	TGTGCCACCAGTGGGGCCGGGGAGCTGTTTTTT	CATSGAGELFF
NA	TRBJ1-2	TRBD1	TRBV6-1	TGTGCCAGCAGAGGTGCCGGGACAGCCTATGGCTACACCTTC	CASRGAGTAYGYTF
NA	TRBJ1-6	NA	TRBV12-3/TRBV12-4	TGTGCCAGCAGGAAAACTAATTCACCCCTCCACTTT	CASRKTNSPLHF
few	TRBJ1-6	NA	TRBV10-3	TGTGCCATCGGCCCCGACTGGAATTCACCCCTCCACTTT	CAIGPDWNSPLHF
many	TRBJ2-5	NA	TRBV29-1	TGCAGCGTCCCGAACGGGGGAGAGACCCAGTACTTC	CSVPNGGETQYF
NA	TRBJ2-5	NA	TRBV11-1	TGTGCCAGCAGCCAAGTTGGAGTTGGAGAGACCCAGTACTTC	CASSQVGVGETQYF
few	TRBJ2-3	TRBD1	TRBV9	TGTGCCAGCAGTCATTCGATGACAGGGGGCCCAGATACGCAGTATTTT	CASSHSMTGGPDTQYF
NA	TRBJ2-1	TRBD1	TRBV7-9	TGTGCCAGCAGCTTAAGACAGGGGATGGGGAATGAGCAGTTCTTC	CASSLRQGMGNEQFF
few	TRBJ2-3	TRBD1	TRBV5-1	TGCGCCAGCAGCCCCTTTGCGGCCAGGGGGCGCCCAGATACGCAGTATTTT	CASSPFAARGRPDTQYF
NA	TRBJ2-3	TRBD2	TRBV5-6	TGTGCCAGCAGCTCCTTACTAGCGGGACTTGGCACAGATACGCAGTATTTT	CASSSLLAGLGTDTQYF
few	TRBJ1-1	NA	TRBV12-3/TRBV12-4	TGTGCCAGCAGTAACGGCGGAAACACTGAAGCTTTCTTT	CASSNGGNTEAFF
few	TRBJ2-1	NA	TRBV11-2	TGTGCCAGCAGCTTAGACAGGATGAAGTACAATGAGCAGTTCTTC	CASSLDRMKYNEQFF
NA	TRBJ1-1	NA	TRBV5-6	TGTGCCAGCAGCTTGACGGCGGGCACTGAAGCTTTCTTT	CASSLTAGTEAFF
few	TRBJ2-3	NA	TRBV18	TGTGCCAGCTCAAGACGAAGGGACACGGATACGCAGTATTTT	CASSRRRDTDTQYF
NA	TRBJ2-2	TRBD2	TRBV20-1	TGCAGTGCTAGCATAGCGGGAGGCACCACCGGGGAGCTGTTTTTT	CSASIAGGTTGELFF
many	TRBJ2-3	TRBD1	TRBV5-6	TGTGCCAGCAGCTGGAGAACAGGGGGCTCCTTCACAGATACGCAGTATTTT	CASSWRTGGSFTDTQYF
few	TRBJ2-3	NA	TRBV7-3	TGTGCCAGCAGCCAGGACGAGTATACGCAGTATTTT	CASSQDEYTQYF
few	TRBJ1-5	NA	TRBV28	TGTGCCAGCAGCCCATGGGGAGGGCCCGGGAATCAGCCCCAGCATTTT	CASSPWGGPGNQPQHF
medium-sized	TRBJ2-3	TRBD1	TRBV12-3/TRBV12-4	TGTGCCAGCAGACCGACAGGGTCTAGCACAGATACGCAGTATTTT	CASRPTGSSTDTQYF
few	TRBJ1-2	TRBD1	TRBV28	TGTGCCAGCAGGACCGGGACAGGGGCCTATGGCTACACCTTC	CASRTGTGAYGYTF
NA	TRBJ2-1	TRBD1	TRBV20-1	TGCAGTGCTTACCGGGACAGGGGCTACAATGAGCAGTTCTTC	CSAYRDRGYNEQFF
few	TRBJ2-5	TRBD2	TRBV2	TGTGCCAGCAGCGACCCGACTAGCTATAGGGAGACCCAGTACTTC	CASSDPTSYRETQYF
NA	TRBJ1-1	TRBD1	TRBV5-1	TGCGCCAGCAGCACGAAGACCGGGACAGTGAACACTGAAGCTTTCTTT	CASSTKTGTVNTEAFF
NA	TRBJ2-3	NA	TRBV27	TGTGCCAGCGGACCGCGCGGCACAGATACGCAGTATTTT	CASGPRGTDTQYF
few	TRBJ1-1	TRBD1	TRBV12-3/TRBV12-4	TGTGCCAGCAGTTGGGGGACAGGAAGACCGTACACTGAAGCTTTCTTT	CASSWGTGRPYTEAFF
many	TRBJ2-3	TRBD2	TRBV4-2	TGTGCCAGCAGCCAAGATCCTTCCGGGACTAACAAGCCTAGCACAGATACGCAGTATTTT	CASSQDPSGTNKPSTDTQYF
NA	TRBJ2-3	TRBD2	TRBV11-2	TGTGCCAGCAGCGTAACTAGCGGGGGGGTCACAGATACGCAGTATTTT	CASSVTSGGVTDTQYF
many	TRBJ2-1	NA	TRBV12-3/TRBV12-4	TGTGCCAGCAGCCCCGGCCTCCACAATGAGCAGTTCTTC	CASSPGLHNEQFF
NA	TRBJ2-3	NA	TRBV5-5	TGTGCCAGCAGCTTGCAGCGAGCGGCTAGCACAGATACGCAGTATTTT	CASSLQRAASTDTQYF
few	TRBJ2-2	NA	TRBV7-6	TGTGCCAGCAGCGAGACAGGGAACACCGGGGAGCTGTTTTTT	CASSETGNTGELFF
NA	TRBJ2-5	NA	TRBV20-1	TGCAGTGCTAGGAAGGCCAAGCGAGCCCAAGAGACCCAGTACTTC	CSARKAKRAQETQYF
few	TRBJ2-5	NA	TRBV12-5	TGTGCTAGCGCCGACAGCCAAGAGACCCAGTACTTC	CASADSQETQYF
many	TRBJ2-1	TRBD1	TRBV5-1	TGCGCCAGCAGCTTGAGCACAGGGGGCACAAGATACAATGAGCAGTTCTTC	CASSLSTGGTRYNEQFF
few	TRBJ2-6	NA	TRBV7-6	TGTGCCAGCAGCGGGACAAAACGATCTGGGGCCAACGTCCTGACTTTC	CASSGTKRSGANVLTF
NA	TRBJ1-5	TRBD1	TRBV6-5	TGTGCCAGCAGTTCCACAGGGGGCTTTAGCAATCAGCCCCAGCATTTT	CASSSTGGFSNQPQHF
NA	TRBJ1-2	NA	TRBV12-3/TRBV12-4	TGTGCCAGCAGTCGGACAGAAGAATTCTATGGCTACACCTTC	CASSRTEEFYGYTF
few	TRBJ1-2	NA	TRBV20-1	TGCAGTGCAGCAACACAGGGAAACTATGGCTACACCTTC	CSAATQGNYGYTF
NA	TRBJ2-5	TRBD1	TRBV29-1	TGCAGCGTGGACAGGGGTTTTAGAGAGACCCAGTACTTC	CSVDRGFRETQYF
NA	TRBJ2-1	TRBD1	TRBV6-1	TGTGCCAGCAGTCTCCGGGACAGCCCTAATGAGCAGTTCTTC	CASSLRDSPNEQFF
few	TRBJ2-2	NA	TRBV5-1	TGCGCCAGCAGCTCGGGGGCTAGAAACACCGGGGAGCTGTTTTTT	CASSSGARNTGELFF
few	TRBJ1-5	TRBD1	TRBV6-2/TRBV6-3	TGTGCCAGCAGCCATAGTCCTCTAAGACAGGGAAGGAGCAATCAGCCCCAGCATTTT	CASSHSPLRQGRSNQPQHF
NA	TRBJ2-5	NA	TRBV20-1	TGCAGTGCCCCGGGGACTGTCCTAGGGAAGACCCAGTACTTC	CSAPGTVLGKTQYF
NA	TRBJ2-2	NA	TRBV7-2	TGTGCCAGCAGCTTGGAGACGAACACCGGGGAGCTGTTTTTT	CASSLETNTGELFF
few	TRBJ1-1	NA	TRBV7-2	TGTGCCAGCAGTCCAGGCGGGTTCCGGGAAGCTTTCTTT	CASSPGGFREAFF
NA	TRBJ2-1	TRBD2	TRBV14	TGTGCCAGCAGCCAAGAGACTAGCCTCGTCTACAATGAGCAGTTCTTC	CASSQETSLVYNEQFF
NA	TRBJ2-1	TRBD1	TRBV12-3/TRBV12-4	TGTGCCAGCAGTTTATCTGGGACAGGGGCTAACAATGAGCAGTTCTTC	CASSLSGTGANNEQFF